This TCR beta chain is from a study of T cells expressing NK-cell markers. Study-wide findings and caveats: Dominance of the CD3+CD56-NKG2C+ fraction by these clonotypes also held in several donors.

Remarks on this clonotype: Antigen unknown.

As the method of synthesis, 5'RACE template switching with UMIs yielded TCR beta cDNA. TCRdb reprocessed the 5' RACE reads, with one entry per CDR3 protein and no DNA. The listing contains 200,000 to 300,000 distinct CDR3 sequences. Sequences were obtained from blood T cells: a sorted CD56 or NKG2C T cell subset, CD4+ or CD8+ T cells, or bulk PBMC T cells (not recorded which). The TCR was taken from a man between 18 and 29 years old in good health.

This CDR3 is CASSLLSSTGELFF. This chain joins TRBV5-1 and TRBJ2-2. Germline assignment: CDR1 SGHRS and CDR2 YFSETQ. This CDR3 comprises 14 residues. Variable domain in full (rest from reference TRBV5-1 and TRBJ2-2): KAGVTQTPRYLIKTRGQQVTLSCSPISGHRSVSWYQQTPGQGLQFLFEYFSETQRNKGNFPGRFSGRQFSNSRSEMNVSTLELGDSALYLCASSLLSSTGELFFGEGSRLTVL.